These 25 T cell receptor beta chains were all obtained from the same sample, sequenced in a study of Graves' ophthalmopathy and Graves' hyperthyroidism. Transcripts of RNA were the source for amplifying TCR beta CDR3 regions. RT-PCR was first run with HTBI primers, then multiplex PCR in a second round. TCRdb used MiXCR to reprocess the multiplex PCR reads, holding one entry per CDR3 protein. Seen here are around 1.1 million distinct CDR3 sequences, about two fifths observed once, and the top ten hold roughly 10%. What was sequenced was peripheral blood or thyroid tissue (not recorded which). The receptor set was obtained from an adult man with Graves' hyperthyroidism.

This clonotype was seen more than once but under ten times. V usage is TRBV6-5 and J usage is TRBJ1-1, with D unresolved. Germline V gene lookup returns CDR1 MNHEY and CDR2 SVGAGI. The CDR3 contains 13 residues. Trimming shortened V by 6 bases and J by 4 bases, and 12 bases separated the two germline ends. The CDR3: CASSPWEATEAFF. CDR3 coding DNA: TGTGCCAGCAGCCCTTGGGAAGCCACTGAAGCTTTCTTT.

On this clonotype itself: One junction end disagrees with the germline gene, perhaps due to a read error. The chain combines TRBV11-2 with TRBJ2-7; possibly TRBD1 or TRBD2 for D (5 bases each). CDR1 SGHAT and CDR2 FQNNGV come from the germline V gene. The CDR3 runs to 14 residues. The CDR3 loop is CASSLGSGWDEQYF. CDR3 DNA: TGTGCCAGCAGCTTAGGATCCGGGTGGGACGAACAGTACTTC.

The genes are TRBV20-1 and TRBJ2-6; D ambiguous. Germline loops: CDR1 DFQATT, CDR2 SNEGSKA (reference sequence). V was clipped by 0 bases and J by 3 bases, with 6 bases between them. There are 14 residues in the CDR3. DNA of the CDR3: TGCAGTGCTAGAGATCGAGGTGGGGCCAACGTCCTGACTTTC. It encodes CSARDRGGANVLTF.

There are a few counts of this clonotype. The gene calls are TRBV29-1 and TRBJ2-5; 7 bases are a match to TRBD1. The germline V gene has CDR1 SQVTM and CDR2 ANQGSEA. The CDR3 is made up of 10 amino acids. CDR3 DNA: TGCAGTCCACAGGGGGAGACCCAGTACTTC. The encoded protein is CSPQGETQYF. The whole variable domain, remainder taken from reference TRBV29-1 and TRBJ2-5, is SAVISQKPSRDICQRGTSLTIQCQVDSQVTMMFWYRQQPGQSLTLIATANQGSEATYESGFVIDKFPISRPNLTFSTLTVSNMSPEDSSIYLCSPQGETQYFGPGTRLLVL.

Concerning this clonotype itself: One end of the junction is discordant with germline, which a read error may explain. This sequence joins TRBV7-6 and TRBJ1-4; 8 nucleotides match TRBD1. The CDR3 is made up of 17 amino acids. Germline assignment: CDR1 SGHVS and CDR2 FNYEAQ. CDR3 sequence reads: CASSPVLTGVVSEKLFF. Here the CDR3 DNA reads TGTGCCAGCAGCCCGGTCTTGACAGGGGTTGTCAGTGAAAAATTGTTTTTT.

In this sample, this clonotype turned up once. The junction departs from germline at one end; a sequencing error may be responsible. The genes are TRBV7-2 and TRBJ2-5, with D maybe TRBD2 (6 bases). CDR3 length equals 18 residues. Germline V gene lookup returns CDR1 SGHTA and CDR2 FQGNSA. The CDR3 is CASSLSVVWGDAREAQYF. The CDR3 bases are TGTGCCAGCAGTTTATCGGTCGTGTGGGGGGACGCCAGAGAGGCCCAGTACTTC.

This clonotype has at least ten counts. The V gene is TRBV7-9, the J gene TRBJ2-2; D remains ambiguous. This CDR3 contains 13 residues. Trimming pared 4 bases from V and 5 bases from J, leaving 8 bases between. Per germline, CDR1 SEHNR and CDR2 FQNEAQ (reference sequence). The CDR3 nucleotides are TGTGCCAGCAGCTCGGTGGTTACCGGGGAGCTGTTTTTT. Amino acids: CASSSVVTGELFF. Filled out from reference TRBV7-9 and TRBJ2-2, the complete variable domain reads DTGVSQNPRHKITKRGQNVTFRCDPISEHNRLYWYRQTLGQGPEFLTYFQNEAQLEKSRLLSDRFSAERPKGSFSTLEIQRTEQGDSAMYLCASSSVVTGELFFGEGSRLTVL.

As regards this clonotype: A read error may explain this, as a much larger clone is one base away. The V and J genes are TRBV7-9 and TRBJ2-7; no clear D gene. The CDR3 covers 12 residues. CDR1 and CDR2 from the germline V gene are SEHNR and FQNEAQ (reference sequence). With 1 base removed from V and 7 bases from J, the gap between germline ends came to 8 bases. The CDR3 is CASSLEATEQYF. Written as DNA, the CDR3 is TGTGCCAGCAGCTTAGAGGCTACGGAGCAGTACTTC. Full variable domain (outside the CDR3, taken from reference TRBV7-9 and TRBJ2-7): DTGVSQNPRHKITKRGQNVTFRCDPISEHNRLYWYRQTLGQGPEFLTYFQNEAQLEKSRLLSDRFSAERPKGSFSTLEIQRTEQGDSAMYLCASSLEATEQYFGPGTRLTVT.

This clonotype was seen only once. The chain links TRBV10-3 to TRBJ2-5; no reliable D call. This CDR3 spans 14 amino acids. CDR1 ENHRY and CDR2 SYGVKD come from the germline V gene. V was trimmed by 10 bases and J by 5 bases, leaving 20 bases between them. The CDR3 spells CASSPVIRLETQYF. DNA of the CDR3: TGTGCCAGCAGCCCAGTGATTAGGTTGGAGACCCAGTACTTC.

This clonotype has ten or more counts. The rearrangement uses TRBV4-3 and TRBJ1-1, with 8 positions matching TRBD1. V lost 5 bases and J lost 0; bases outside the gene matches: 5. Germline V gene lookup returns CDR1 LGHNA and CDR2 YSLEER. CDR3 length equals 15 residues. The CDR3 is CASSSGQDMNTEAFF. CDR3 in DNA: TGCGCCAGCAGCTCGGGACAGGACATGAACACTGAAGCTTTCTTT.

The CDR3: CASTGQFGQPLHF. Here the CDR3 DNA reads TGTGCCAGCACCGGACAGTTCGGTCAGCCCCTCCACTTT. V and J are TRBV2 and TRBJ1-6; weak D call: TRBD1 (6 bases). V was trimmed by 7 bases and J by 13 bases, leaving 17 bases between them. This CDR3 spans 13 amino acids. The germline V gene encodes CDR1 SNHLY and CDR2 FYNNEI. The entire variable domain, with the rest obtained from reference TRBV2 and TRBJ1-6, is as follows: EPEVTQTPSHQVTQMGQEVILRCVPISNHLYFYWYRQILGQKVEFLVSFYNNEISEKSEIFDDQFSVERPDGSNFTLKIRSTKLEDSAMYFCASTGQFGQPLHFGNGTRLTVT.

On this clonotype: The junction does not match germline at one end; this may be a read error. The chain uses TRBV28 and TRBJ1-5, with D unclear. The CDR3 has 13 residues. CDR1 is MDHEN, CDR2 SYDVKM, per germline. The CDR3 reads CASSYRINQPQHF. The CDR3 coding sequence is TGTGCTAGCAGCTACCGGATCAATCAGCCCCAGCATTTT.

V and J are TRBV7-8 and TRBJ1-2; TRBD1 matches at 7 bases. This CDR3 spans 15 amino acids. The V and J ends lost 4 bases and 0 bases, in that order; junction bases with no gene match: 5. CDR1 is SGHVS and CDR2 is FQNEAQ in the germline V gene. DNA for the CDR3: TGTGCCAGCAGCTCACGGGACAGCCCTAACTATGGCTACACCTTC. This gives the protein CASSSRDSPNYGYTF.

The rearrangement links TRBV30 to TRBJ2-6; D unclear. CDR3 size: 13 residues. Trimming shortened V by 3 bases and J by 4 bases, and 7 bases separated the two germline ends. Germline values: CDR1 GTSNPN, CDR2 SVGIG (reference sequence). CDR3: CAWRLPGANVLTF. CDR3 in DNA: TGTGCCTGGAGACTGCCCGGGGCCAACGTCCTGACTTTC.

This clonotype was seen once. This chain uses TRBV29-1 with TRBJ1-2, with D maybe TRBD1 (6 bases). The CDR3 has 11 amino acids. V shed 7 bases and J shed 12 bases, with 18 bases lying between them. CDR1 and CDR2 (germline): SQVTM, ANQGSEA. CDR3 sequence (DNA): TGCAGCGCGCGGCCCAGGGGCGCCGACACCTTC. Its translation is CSARPRGADTF.

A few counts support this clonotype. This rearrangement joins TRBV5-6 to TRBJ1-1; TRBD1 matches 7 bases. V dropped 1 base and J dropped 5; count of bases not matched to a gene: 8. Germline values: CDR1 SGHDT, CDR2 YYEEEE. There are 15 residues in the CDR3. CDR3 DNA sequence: TGTGCCAGCAGCTTGATAATTGACAGGGATACTGAAGCTTTCTTT. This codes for CASSLIIDRDTEAFF.

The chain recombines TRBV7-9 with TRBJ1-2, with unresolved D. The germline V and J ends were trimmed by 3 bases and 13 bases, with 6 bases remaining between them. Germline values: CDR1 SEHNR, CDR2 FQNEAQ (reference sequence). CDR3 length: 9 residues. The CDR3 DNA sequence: TGTGCCAGCAGCTTGGGCCCCACCTTC. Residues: CASSLGPTF.

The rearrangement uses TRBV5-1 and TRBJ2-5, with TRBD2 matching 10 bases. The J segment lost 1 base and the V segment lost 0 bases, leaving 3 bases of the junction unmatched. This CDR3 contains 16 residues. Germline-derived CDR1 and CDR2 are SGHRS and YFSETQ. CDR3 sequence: CASSLARTSGQETQYF. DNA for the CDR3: TGCGCCAGCAGCTTGGCCAGGACTAGCGGCCAAGAGACCCAGTACTTC.

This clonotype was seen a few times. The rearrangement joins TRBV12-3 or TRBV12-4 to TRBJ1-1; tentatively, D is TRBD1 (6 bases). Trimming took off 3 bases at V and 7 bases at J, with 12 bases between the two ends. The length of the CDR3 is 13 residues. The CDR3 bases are TGTGCCAGCAGTTTGTGGGACACAAGTGAAGCTTTCTTT. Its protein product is CASSLWDTSEAFF.

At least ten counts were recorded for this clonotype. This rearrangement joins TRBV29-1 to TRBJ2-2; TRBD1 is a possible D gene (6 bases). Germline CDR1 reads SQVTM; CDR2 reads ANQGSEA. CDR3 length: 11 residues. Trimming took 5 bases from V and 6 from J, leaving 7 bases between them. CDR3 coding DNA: TGCAGCGTTCAGGGGCCCGGGGAGCTGTTTTTT. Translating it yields CSVQGPGELFF.

The CDR3 sequence is CSARDPGSRGTDTQYF. CDR3 nucleotide sequence: TGCAGTGCTAGAGATCCAGGGTCCCGTGGAACAGATACGCAGTATTTT. This rearrangement joins TRBV20-1 to TRBJ2-3, with D maybe TRBD1 (5 bases). Germline loops: CDR1 DFQATT, CDR2 SNEGSKA (reference sequence). The germline V and J ends were trimmed by 0 bases and 3 bases, with 16 bases remaining between them. The CDR3 spans 16 residues.

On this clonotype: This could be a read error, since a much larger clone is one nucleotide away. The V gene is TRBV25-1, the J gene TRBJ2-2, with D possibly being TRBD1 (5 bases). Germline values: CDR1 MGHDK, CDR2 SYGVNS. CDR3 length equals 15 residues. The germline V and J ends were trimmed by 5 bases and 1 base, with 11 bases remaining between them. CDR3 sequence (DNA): TGTGCCAGCAGTACCAGGGCTGGGAACACCGGGGAGCTGTTTTTT. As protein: CASSTRAGNTGELFF.

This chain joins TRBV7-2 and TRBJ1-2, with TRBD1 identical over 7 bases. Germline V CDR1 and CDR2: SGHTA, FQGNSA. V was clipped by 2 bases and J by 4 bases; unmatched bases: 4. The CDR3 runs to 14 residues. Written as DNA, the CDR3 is TGTGCCAGCAGCTTACGCACAGGGGTCTATGGCTACACCTTC. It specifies CASSLRTGVYGYTF. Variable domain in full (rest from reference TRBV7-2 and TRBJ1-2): GAGVSQSPSNKVTEKGKDVELRCDPISGHTALYWYRQSLGQGLEFLIYFQGNSAPDKSGLPSDRFSAERTGGSVSTLTIQRTQQEDSAVYLCASSLRTGVYGYTFGSGTRLTVV.

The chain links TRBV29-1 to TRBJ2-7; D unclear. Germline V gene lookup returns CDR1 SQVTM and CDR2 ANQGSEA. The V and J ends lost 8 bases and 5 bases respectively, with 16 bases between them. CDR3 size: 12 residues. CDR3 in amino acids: CSLEIGLDEQYF. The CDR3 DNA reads TGCAGCTTAGAGATTGGGCTTGACGAGCAGTACTTC.

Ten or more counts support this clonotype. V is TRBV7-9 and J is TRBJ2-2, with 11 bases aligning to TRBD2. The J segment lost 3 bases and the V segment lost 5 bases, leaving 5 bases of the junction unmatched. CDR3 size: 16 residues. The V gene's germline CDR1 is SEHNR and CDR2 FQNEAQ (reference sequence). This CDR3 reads CASSLGLAGYTGELFF. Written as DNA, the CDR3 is TGTGCCAGCAGCCTCGGACTAGCGGGCTACACCGGGGAGCTGTTTTTT.